The entry below gives a single T cell receptor (beta chain) sequence along with its context. The study assigned cohorts using participant-reported clinical history. As processed by the authors: Amplified reference gene primers provided the basis for estimating nucleated cell counts. Profiled with immunoSEQ multiplex PCR; TCRdb holds only in-frame clones, not every one. The V and J calls and clone size were taken over from that table, and D and trimming were inferred from the DNA. The sample consists of fewer than 200,000 clones, 82% of them appearing once. The data stem from a study of blood T cell repertoires in COVID-19. Study information: Italy, Spain and the United States were the sources of the convalescent and acute COVID-19 samples. Nucleic acid was either cDNA or gDNA, and it came from T cells, B-cell-depleted T cells, or PBMCs.

Per germline, CDR1 SGHRS and CDR2 YFSETQ. CDR3 length equals 16 residues. Trimming cost V 0 bases and J 2 bases; bases outside gene matches: 4. The chain recombines TRBV5-1 with TRBJ2-2; 7 bases line up with TRBD2. The sequenced sample consisted of PBMCs or T cells enriched from blood (not recorded which). This receptor was obtained from an older woman with acute COVID-19. CDR3 in amino acids: CASSLGRGGNTGELFF. The CDR3, as DNA: TGCGCCAGCAGCTTGGGCCGCGGGGGAAACACCGGGGAGCTGTTTTTT.